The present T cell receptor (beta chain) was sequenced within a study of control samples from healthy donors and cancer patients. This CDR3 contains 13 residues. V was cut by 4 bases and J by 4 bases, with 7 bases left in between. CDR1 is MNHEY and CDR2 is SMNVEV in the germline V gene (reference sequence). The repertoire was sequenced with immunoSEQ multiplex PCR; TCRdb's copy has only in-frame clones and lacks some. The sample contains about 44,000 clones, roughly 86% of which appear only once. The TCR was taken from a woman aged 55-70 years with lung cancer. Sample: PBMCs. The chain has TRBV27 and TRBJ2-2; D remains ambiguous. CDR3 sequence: CASSWYGTGELFF. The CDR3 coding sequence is TGTGCCAGCAGTTGGTACGGCACCGGGGAGCTGTTTTTT.